This T cell receptor beta chain is drawn from a study of blood T cell repertoires in COVID-19. Per the original methods: Nucleated cell counts were estimated from reference gene primer amplification. Profiled with immunoSEQ multiplex PCR; TCRdb holds only in-frame clones, not every one. For V, J and clone size, that table is used; D and trimming come from the DNA. Of 290,000 or so clones listed, about nine tenths are singletons. The sample consisted of peripheral blood. The clonotype was recovered from a man aged 18 to 29 with active or convalescent COVID-19.

CDR3 DNA sequence: TGTGCCAGCAGACCCCCTCCGGGACAGGGGGCCTACGAGCAGTACTTC. Translating gives CASRPPPGQGAYEQYF. The gene calls are TRBV7-9 and TRBJ2-7; 11 bases are a match to TRBD1. The CDR3 loop spans 16 amino acids. The V gene end was trimmed by 6 bases and the J gene end by 2 bases; junction bases not matched to a gene: 9. Germline loops: CDR1 SEHNR, CDR2 FQNEAQ (reference sequence). The complete variable domain, with remaining parts taken from reference TRBV7-9 and TRBJ2-7, reads DTGVSQNPRHKITKRGQNVTFRCDPISEHNRLYWYRQTLGQGPEFLTYFQNEAQLEKSRLLSDRFSAERPKGSFSTLEIQRTEQGDSAMYLCASRPPPGQGAYEQYFGPGTRLTVT.